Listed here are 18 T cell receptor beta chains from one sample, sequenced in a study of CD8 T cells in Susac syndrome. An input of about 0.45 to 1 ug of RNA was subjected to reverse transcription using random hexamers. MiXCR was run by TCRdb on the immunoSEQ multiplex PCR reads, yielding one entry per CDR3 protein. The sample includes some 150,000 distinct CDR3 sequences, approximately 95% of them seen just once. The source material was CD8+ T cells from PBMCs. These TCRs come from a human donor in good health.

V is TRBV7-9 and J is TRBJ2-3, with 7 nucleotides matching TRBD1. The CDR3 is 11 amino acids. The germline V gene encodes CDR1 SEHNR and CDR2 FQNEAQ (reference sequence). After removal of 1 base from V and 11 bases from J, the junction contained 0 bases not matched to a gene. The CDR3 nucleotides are TGTGCCAGCAGCTTAGGGGACAGGCAGTATTTT. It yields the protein CASSLGDRQYF.

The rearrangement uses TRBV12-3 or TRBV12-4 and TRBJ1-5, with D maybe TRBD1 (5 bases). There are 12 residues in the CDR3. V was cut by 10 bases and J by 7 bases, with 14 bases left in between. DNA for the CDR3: TGTGCCATCCAGAGGGGAGGCCAGCCCCAGCATTTT. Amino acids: CAIQRGGQPQHF.

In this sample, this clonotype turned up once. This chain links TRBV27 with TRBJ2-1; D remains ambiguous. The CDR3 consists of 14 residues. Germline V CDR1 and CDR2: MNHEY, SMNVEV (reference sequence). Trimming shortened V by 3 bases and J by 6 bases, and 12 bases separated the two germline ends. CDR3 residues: CASSFKPTSNEQFF. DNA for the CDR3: TGTGCCAGCAGTTTTAAGCCGACCTCCAATGAGCAGTTCTTC.

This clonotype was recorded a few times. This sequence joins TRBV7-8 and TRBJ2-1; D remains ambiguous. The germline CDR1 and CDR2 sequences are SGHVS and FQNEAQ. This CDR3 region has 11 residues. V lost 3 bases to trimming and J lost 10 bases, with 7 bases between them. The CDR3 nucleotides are TGTGCCAGCAGCTTTGCTAACGAGCAGTTCTTC. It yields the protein CASSFANEQFF. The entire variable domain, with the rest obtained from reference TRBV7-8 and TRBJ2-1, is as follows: GAGVSQSPRYKVAKRGQDVALRCDPISGHVSLFWYQQALGQGPEFLTYFQNEAQLDKSGLPSDRFFAERPEGSVSTLKIQRTQQEDSAVYLCASSFANEQFFGPGTRLTVL.

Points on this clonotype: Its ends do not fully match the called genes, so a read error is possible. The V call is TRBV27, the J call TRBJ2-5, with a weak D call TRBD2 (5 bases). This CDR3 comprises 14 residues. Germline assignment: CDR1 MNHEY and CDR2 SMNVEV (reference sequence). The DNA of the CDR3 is TGTGCCAGCAGACCCGACTATCTCCAAGGGACCCAGTACTTC. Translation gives CASRPDYLQGTQYF.

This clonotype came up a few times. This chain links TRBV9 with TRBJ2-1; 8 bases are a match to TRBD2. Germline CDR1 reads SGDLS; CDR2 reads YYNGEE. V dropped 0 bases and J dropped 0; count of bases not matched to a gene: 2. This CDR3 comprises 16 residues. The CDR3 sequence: CASSVGSGSSYNEQFF. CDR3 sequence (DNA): TGTGCCAGCAGCGTAGGGAGCGGGAGCTCCTACAATGAGCAGTTCTTC.

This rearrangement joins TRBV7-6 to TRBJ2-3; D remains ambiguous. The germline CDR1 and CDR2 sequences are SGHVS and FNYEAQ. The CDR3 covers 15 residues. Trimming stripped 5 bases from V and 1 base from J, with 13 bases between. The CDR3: CASSVRGPGTDTQYF. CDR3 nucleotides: TGTGCCAGCAGCGTTCGAGGACCGGGCACAGATACGCAGTATTTT.

CDR3 in amino acids: CASRDPGRRDGYTF. The CDR3 DNA reads TGTGCCAGCAGAGACCCGGGACGAAGGGATGGCTACACCTTC. The V and J genes are TRBV9 and TRBJ1-2, with D perhaps TRBD1 (5 bases). Germline V gene lookup returns CDR1 SGDLS and CDR2 YYNGEE. The germline V and J ends were trimmed by 5 bases and 6 bases, with 17 bases remaining between them. This CDR3 region has 14 residues.

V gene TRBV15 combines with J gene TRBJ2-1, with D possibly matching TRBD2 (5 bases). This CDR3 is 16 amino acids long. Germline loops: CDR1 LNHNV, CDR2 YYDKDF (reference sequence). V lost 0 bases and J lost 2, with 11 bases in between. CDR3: CATSRDREGTYNEQFF. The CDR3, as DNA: TGTGCCACCAGCAGAGATCGGGAAGGGACCTACAATGAGCAGTTCTTC. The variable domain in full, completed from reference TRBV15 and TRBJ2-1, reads DAMVIQNPRYQVTQFGKPVTLSCSQTLNHNVMYWYQQKSSQAPKLLFHYYDKDFNNEADTPDNFQSRRPNTSFCFLDIRSPGLGDTAMYLCATSRDREGTYNEQFFGPGTRLTVL.

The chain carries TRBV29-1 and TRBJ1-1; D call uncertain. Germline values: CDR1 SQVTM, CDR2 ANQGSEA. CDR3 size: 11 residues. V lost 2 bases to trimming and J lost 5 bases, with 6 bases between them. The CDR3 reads CSVESGTEAFF. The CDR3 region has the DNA TGCAGCGTTGAAAGTGGGACTGAAGCTTTCTTT.

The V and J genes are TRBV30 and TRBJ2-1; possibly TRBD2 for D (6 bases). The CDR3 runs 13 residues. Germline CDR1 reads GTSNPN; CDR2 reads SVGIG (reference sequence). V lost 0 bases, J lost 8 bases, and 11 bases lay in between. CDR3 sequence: CAWSVRGSDEQFF. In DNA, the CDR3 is TGTGCCTGGAGTGTACGGGGGTCGGATGAGCAGTTCTTC.

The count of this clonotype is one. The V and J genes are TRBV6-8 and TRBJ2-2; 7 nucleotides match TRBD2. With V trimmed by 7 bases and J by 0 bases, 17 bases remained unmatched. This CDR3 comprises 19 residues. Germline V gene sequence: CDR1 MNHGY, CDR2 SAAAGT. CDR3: CASTCGRHTPTPNTGELFF. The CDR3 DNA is TGTGCCAGCACTTGCGGGAGACATACTCCTACACCGAACACCGGGGAGCTGTTTTTT.

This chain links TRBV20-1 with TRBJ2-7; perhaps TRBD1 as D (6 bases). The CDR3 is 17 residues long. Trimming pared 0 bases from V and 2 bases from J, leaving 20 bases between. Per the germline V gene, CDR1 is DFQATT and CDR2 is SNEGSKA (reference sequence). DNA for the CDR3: TGCAGTGCTAGAGATCCCCTCAACCGGGACACTCCCTACGAGCAGTACTTC. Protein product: CSARDPLNRDTPYEQYF.

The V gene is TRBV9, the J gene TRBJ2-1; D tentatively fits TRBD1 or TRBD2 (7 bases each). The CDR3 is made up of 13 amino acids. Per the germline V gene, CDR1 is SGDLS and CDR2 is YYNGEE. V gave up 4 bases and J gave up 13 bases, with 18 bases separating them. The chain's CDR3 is CASSLREGADQFF. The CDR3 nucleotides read TGTGCCAGCAGCCTTAGGGAGGGGGCGGATCAGTTCTTC.

This CDR3 is CASTSPGANVLTF. In nucleotides, the CDR3 is TGTGCCAGCACTTCCCCGGGGGCCAACGTCCTGACTTTC. This sequence joins TRBV2 and TRBJ2-6; D is unclear. V dropped 7 bases and J dropped 4 bases, with 8 bases sitting between them. The V gene's germline CDR1 is SNHLY and CDR2 FYNNEI. This CDR3 contains 13 residues.

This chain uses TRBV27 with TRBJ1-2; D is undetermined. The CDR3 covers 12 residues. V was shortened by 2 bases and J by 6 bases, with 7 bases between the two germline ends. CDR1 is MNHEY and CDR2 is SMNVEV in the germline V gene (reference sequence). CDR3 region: CASSLDGHGYTF. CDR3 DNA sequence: TGTGCCAGCAGTTTAGACGGGCATGGCTACACCTTC.

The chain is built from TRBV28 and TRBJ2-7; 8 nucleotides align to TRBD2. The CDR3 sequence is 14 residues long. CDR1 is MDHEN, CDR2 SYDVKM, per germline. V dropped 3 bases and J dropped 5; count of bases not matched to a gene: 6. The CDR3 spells CASSFRTSYNEQYF. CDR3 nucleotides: TGTGCCAGCAGTTTCCGGACTAGCTACAACGAGCAGTACTTC.

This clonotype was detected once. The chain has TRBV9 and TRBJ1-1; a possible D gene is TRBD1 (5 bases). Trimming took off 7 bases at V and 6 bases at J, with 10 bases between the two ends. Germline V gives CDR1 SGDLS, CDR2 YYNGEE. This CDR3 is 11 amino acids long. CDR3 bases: TGTGCCAGCGGCCAGGGTGCTGAAGCTTTCTTT. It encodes CASGQGAEAFF.